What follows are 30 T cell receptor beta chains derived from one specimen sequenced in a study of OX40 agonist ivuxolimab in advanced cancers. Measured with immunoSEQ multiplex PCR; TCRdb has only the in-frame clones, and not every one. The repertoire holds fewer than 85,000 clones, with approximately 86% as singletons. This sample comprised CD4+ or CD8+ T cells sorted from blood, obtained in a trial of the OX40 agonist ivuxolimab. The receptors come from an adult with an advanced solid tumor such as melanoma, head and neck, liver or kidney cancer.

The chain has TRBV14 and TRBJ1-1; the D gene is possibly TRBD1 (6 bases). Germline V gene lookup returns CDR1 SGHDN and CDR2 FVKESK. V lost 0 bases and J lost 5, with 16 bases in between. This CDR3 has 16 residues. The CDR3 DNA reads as TGTGCCAGCAGCCAAGATGGGGAATCAGGGGCTACTGAAGCTTTCTTT. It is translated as CASSQDGESGATEAFF.

The CDR3 protein is CASRKTGGETQYF. The CDR3 coding sequence is TGTGCCAGCAGGAAGACAGGGGGGGAGACCCAGTACTTC. The V gene is TRBV28, the J gene TRBJ2-5, with 9 bases that match TRBD1. The CDR3 runs to 13 residues. The germline V gene has CDR1 MDHEN and CDR2 SYDVKM. With V trimmed by 6 bases and J by 5 bases, 4 bases remained unmatched. The variable domain in full, completed from reference TRBV28 and TRBJ2-5, reads DVKVTQSSRYLVKRTGEKVFLECVQDMDHENMFWYRQDPGLGLRLIYFSYDVKMKEKGDIPEGYSVSREKKERFSLILESASTNQTSMYLCASRKTGGETQYFGPGTRLLVL.

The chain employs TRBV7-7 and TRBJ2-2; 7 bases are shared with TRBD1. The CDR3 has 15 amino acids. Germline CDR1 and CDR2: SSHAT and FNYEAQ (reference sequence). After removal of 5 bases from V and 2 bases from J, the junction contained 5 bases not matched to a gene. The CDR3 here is CASSPRTGNTGELFF. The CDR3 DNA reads TGTGCCAGCAGCCCTCGGACAGGCAACACCGGGGAGCTGTTTTTT.

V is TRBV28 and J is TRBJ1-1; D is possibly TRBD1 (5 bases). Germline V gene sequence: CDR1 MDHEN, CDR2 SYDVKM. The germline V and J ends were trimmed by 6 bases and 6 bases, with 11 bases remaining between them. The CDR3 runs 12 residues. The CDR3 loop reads CASSYRQSEAFF. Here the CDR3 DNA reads TGTGCCAGCAGCTACAGACAGTCTGAAGCTTTCTTT.

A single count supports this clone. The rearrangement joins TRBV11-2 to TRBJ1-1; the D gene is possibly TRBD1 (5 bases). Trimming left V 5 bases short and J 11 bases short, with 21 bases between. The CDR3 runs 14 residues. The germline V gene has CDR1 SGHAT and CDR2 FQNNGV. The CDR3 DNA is TGTGCCAGCAGCCCTGCGGGGGGTAGCCGGGCGGCTTTCTTT. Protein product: CASSPAGGSRAAFF.

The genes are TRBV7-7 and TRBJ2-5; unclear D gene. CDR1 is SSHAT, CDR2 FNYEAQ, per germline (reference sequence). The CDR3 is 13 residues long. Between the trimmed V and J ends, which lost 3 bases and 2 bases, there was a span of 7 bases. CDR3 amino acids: CASSFRMQETQYF. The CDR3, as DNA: TGTGCCAGCAGCTTTCGTATGCAAGAGACCCAGTACTTC. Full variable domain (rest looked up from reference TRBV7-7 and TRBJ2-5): GAGVSQSPRYKVTKRGQDVTLRCDPISSHATLYWYQQALGQGPEFLTYFNYEAQPDKSGLPSDRFSAERPEGSISTLTIQRTEQRDSAMYRCASSFRMQETQYFGPGTRLLVL.

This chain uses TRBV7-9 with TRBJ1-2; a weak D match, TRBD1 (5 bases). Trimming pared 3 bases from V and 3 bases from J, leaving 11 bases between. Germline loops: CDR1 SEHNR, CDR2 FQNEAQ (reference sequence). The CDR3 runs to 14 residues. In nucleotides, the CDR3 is TGTGCCAGCAGCTTCGAGGGGCGGGACTATGGCTACACCTTC. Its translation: CASSFEGRDYGYTF.

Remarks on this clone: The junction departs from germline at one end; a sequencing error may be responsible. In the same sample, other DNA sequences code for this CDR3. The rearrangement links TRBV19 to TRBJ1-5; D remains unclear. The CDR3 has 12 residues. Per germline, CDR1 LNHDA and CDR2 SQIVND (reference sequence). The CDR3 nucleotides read TGTGCCAGTAGTATCCCCAATCAACCCCAGCATTTT. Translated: CASSIPNQPQHF.

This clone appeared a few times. The CDR3 loop is CASSLWTGSYGYTF. DNA of the CDR3: TGTGCCAGCAGCCTTTGGACAGGGAGCTATGGCTACACCTTC. V is TRBV16 and J is TRBJ1-2; 8 bases line up with TRBD1. This CDR3 is built from 14 residues. From germline, CDR1 is KGHSY and CDR2 FQNENV. The V gene end was trimmed by 4 bases and the J gene end by 4 bases; junction bases not matched to a gene: 5.

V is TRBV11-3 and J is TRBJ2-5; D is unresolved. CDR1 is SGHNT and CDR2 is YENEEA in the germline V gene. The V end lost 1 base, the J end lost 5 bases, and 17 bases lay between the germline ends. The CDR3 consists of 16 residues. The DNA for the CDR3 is TGTGCCAGCAGCTTAGGGTTCGTTAAGGCTATGGAGACCCAGTACTTC. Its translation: CASSLGFVKAMETQYF.

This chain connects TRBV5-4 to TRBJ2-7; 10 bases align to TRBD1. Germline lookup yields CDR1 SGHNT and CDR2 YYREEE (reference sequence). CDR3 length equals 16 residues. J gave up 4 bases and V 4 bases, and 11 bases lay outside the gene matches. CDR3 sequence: CASSHPGGQGWYEQYF. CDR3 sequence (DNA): TGTGCCAGCAGCCACCCCGGGGGACAGGGGTGGTACGAGCAGTACTTC.

The CDR3: CASSKTGSSTEAFF. The DNA of the CDR3 is TGTGCCAGCAGCAAGACAGGGTCGAGCACTGAAGCTTTCTTT. The rearrangement links TRBV4-2 to TRBJ1-1; 7 bases match TRBD1. The CDR3 runs to 14 residues. The germline V gene has CDR1 LGHNA and CDR2 YNFKEQ. Trimming removed 5 bases from V and 4 bases from J; junction bases left unmatched: 7.

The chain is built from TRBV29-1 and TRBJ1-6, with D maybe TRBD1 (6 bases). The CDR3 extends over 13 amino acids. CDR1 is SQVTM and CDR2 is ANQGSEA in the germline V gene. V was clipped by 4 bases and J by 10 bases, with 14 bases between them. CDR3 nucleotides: TGCAGCGTTGCCCTTAACAGGGACTCACCCCTCCACTTT. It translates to CSVALNRDSPLHF.

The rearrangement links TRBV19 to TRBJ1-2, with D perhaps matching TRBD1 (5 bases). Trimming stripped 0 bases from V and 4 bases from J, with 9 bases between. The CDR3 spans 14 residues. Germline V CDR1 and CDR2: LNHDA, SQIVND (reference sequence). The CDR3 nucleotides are TGTGCCAGTAGTATAGAGCGGGGCCCCTATGGCTACACCTTC. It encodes CASSIERGPYGYTF.

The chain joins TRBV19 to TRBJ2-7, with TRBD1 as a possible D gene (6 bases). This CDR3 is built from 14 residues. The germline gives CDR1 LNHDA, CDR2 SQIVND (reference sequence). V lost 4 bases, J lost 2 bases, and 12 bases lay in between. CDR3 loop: CASSTGQRTYEQYF. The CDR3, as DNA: TGTGCCAGTAGTACCGGACAGAGGACCTACGAGCAGTACTTC.

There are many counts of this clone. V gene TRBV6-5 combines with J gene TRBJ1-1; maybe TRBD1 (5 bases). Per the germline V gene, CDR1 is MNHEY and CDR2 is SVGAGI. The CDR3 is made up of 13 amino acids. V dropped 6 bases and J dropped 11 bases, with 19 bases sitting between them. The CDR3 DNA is TGTGCCAGCAGCCTGAACCGAGCGGGGCGGGCTTTCTTT. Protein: CASSLNRAGRAFF.

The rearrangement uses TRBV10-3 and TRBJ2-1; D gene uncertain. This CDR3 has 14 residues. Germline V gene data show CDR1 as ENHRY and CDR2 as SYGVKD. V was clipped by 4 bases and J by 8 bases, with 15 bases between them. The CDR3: CAISALGLGDEQFF. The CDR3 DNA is TGTGCCATCAGTGCCCTCGGCTTGGGCGATGAGCAGTTCTTC.

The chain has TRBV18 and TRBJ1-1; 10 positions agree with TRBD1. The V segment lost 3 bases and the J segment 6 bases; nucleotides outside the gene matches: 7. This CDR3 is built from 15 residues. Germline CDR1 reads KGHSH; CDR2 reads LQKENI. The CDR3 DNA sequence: TGTGCCAGCTCACCCGGACAGGGGGTTCTCGCTGAAGCTTTCTTT. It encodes CASSPGQGVLAEAFF.

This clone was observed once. The CDR3 loop reads CASSPTPREGYTF. The CDR3 DNA follows: TGTGCCAGCAGCCCGACCCCCAGGGAAGGCTACACCTTC. The V call is TRBV7-2, the J call TRBJ1-2; the D gene is possibly TRBD1 (5 bases). This CDR3 contains 13 residues. Germline V gene sequence: CDR1 SGHTA, CDR2 FQGNSA. V was trimmed by 5 bases and J by 8 bases, leaving 15 bases between them.

This chain's CDR3 is CASSSGLAETQFF. CDR3 DNA sequence: TGTGCCAGCAGCTCGGGACTAGCGGAGACGCAGTTCTTC. V gene TRBV7-8 combines with J gene TRBJ2-1, with 11 positions matching TRBD2. Germline CDR1 SGHVS, CDR2 FQNEAQ. Germline trimming cut 4 bases from V and 12 bases from J; bases unmatched to any gene: 5. The CDR3 extends over 13 amino acids.

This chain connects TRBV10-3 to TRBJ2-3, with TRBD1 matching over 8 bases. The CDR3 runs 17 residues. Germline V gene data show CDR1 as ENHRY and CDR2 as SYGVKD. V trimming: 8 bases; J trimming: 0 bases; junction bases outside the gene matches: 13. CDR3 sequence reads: CAIGNTGDRLSTDTQYF. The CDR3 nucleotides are TGTGCCATCGGAAATACGGGGGACAGGCTTAGCACAGATACGCAGTATTTT.

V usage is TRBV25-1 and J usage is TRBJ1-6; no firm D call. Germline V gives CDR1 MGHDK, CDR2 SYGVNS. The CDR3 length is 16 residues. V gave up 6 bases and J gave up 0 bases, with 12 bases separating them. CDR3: CASREAGSSYNSPLHF. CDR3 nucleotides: TGTGCCAGCAGAGAGGCCGGTAGCTCCTATAATTCACCCCTCCACTTT. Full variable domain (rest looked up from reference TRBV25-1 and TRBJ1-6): EADIYQTPRYLVIGTGKKITLECSQTMGHDKMYWYQQDPGMELHLIHYSYGVNSTEKGDLSSESTVSRIRTEHFPLTLESARPSHTSQYLCASREAGSSYNSPLHFGNGTRLTVT.

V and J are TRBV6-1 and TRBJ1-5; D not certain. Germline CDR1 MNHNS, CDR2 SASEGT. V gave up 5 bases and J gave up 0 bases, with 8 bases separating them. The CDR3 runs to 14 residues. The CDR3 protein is CASSIRVSNQPQHF. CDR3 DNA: TGTGCCAGCAGTATTCGAGTTAGCAATCAGCCCCAGCATTTT.

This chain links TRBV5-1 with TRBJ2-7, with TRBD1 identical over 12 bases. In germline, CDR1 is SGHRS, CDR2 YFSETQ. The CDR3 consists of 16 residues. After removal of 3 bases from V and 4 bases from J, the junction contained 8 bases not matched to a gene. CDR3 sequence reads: CASSSGTGGLFYEQYF. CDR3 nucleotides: TGCGCCAGCAGCTCTGGGACAGGGGGCCTCTTTTACGAGCAGTACTTC.

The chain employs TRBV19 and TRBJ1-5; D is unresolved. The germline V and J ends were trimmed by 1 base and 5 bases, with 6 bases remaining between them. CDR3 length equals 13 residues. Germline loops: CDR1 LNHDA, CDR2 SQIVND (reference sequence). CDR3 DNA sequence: TGTGCCAGTAGTATAGGATTTCATCAGCCCCAGCATTTT. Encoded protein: CASSIGFHQPQHF.

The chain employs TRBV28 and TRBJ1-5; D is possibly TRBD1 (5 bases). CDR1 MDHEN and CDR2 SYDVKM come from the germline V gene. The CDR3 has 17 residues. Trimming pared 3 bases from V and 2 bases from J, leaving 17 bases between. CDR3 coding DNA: TGTGCCAGCAGTTTTTTAAGTAGGGGCCAGGGCAATCAGCCCCAGCATTTT. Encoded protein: CASSFLSRGQGNQPQHF.

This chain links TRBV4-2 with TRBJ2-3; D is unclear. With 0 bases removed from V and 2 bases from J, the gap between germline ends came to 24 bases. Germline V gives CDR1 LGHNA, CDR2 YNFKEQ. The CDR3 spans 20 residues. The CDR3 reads CASSQDSDVTYPSTTDTQYF. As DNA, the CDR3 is TGTGCCAGCAGCCAAGATTCGGACGTGACTTACCCGTCCACCACAGATACGCAGTATTTT.

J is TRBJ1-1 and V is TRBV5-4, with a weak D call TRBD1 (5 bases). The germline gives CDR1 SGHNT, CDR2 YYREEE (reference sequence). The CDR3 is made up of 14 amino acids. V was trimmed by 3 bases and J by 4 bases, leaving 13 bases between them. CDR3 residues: CASSSLQDRTEAFF. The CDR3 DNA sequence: TGTGCCAGCAGCTCTCTACAGGACCGCACTGAAGCTTTCTTT.

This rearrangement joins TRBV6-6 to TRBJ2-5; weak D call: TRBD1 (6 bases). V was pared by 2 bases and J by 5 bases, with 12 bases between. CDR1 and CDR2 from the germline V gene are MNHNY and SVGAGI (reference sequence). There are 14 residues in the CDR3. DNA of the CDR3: TGTGCCAGCAGTTACACCACAGGGAGTGAGACCCAGTACTTC. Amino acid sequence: CASSYTTGSETQYF.

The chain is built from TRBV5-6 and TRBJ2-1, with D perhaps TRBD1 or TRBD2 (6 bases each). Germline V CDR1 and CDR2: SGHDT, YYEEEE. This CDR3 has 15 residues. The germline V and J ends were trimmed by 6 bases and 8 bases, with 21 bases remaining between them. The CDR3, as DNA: TGTGCCAGCAATAAAGGGGGGTTCTCTGGGGATGAGCAGTTCTTC. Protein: CASNKGGFSGDEQFF.